The 21 T cell receptor beta chains below were found in one sample sequenced in a study of Ad26.COV2.S vaccination and SARS-CoV-2 variants. The data were produced by immunoSEQ multiplex PCR, yet TCRdb's version contains in-frame clones alone and is incomplete. This sample has hundreds of thousands of clones, with around 92% found just once. The sample's treatment: around 19 received Ad26.COV2.S at low or high dose, single or two shots; several received placebo; per-sample allocation not given. It was on day 63 after the first vaccine or placebo injection that samples were taken. The source material was peripheral blood, sampled in a trial of Ad26.COV2.S vaccine versus placebo. The receptors were gathered from a person aged 18-65 years who received the Ad26.COV2.S COVID-19 vaccine or a placebo.

A single count supports this clone. J is TRBJ2-3 and V is TRBV19, with 10 bases that match TRBD1. The CDR3 is 15 residues long. Germline V CDR1 and CDR2: LNHDA, SQIVND (reference sequence). Trimming cost V 5 bases and J 4 bases; bases outside gene matches: 6. This chain's CDR3 is CASSDLGTGADTQYF. As DNA, the CDR3 is TGTGCCAGTAGTGATTTGGGGACAGGGGCAGATACGCAGTATTTT.

CDR3 amino acids: CASLRGPAYEQYF. Here the CDR3 DNA reads TGTGCCAGCCTTCGGGGGCCGGCCTACGAGCAGTACTTC. The chain has TRBV7-2 and TRBJ2-7, with D perhaps TRBD1 or TRBD2 (6 bases each). CDR3 length: 13 amino acids. V dropped 8 bases and J dropped 2 bases, with 13 bases sitting between them. Germline values: CDR1 SGHTA, CDR2 FQGNSA.

Comment on this clone: Other DNA sequences within the sample encode an identical CDR3. The CDR3 bases are TGTGCCAGCAGTTTAACTGGGAACACTGAAGCTTTCTTT. It is translated as CASSLTGNTEAFF. The V call is TRBV27, the J call TRBJ1-1, with D hard to call. Trimming took off 2 bases at V and 1 base at J, with 5 bases between the two ends. The germline V gene has CDR1 MNHEY and CDR2 SMNVEV (reference sequence). CDR3 length: 13 amino acids.

In this sample, this clone turned up once. The V gene is TRBV4-3, the J gene TRBJ1-2, with D maybe TRBD1 (5 bases). The CDR3 is 14 residues long. Trimming cost V 5 bases and J 2 bases, with 12 bases left between them. The germline V gene encodes CDR1 LGHNA and CDR2 YSLEER. The CDR3 sequence is CASSTGDPNYGYTF. The CDR3 DNA is TGCGCCAGCAGCACAGGCGACCCAAACTATGGCTACACCTTC.

The chain is built from TRBV5-8 and TRBJ2-1, with TRBD2 matching over 12 bases. The germline V gene encodes CDR1 SGHTS and CDR2 YDEGEE. V was clipped by 4 bases and J by 5 bases; unmatched bases: 4. The CDR3 spans 15 residues. In nucleotides, the CDR3 is TGTGCCAGCAGCATACTAGCGGGGGGTGACAATGAGCAGTTCTTC. Amino acid sequence: CASSILAGGDNEQFF.

This chain links TRBV6-4 with TRBJ1-1; D is uncertain. The CDR3 totals 13 residues. V dropped 5 bases and J dropped 5 bases, with 12 bases sitting between them. Germline V lookup: CDR1 MRHNA, CDR2 SNTAGT. DNA of the CDR3: TGTGCCAGCAGTCTCCTGGAAGGGACTGAAGCTTTCTTT. It codes for CASSLLEGTEAFF.

This sequence joins TRBV9 and TRBJ1-2; D may be TRBD1 (5 bases). This CDR3 region has 15 residues. V lost 2 bases and J lost 2, with 13 bases in between. Germline V lookup: CDR1 SGDLS, CDR2 YYNGEE. The CDR3 DNA follows: TGTGCCAGCAGCGTGACGGGGACTGCCAACTATGGCTACACCTTC. Its protein product is CASSVTGTANYGYTF. Filled out from reference TRBV9 and TRBJ1-2, the complete variable domain reads DSGVTQTPKHLITATGQRVTLRCSPRSGDLSVYWYQQSLDQGLQFLIQYYNGEERAKGNILERFSAQQFPDLHSELNLSSLELGDSALYFCASSVTGTANYGYTFGSGTRLTVV.

This clone was picked up a small number of times. V is TRBV6-2 or TRBV6-3 and J is TRBJ2-2; 12 bases are shared with TRBD2. From germline, CDR1 is MNHEY and CDR2 SVGEGT. The V and J ends lost 5 bases and 2 bases, in that order; junction bases with no gene match: 3. The CDR3 has 16 residues. The CDR3 sequence is CASSQTSGGNTGELFF. CDR3 DNA: TGTGCCAGCAGTCAGACTAGCGGGGGCAACACCGGGGAGCTGTTTTTT.

V gene TRBV6-6 combines with J gene TRBJ2-1; TRBD1 aligns across 8 bases. V trimming: 4 bases; J trimming: 3 bases; junction bases outside the gene matches: 5. The V gene's germline CDR1 is MNHNY and CDR2 SVGAGI (reference sequence). This CDR3 spans 15 amino acids. The CDR3 DNA reads TGTGCCAGCAGTTCCAGGACAGGGTACTACAATGAGCAGTTCTTC. This translates into CASSSRTGYYNEQFF.

J is TRBJ2-7 and V is TRBV5-1; perhaps TRBD2 as D (5 bases). Trimming pared 7 bases from V and 1 base from J, leaving 6 bases between. Germline V CDR1 and CDR2: SGHRS, YFSETQ. This CDR3 is 11 amino acids long. The CDR3 DNA is TGCGCCAGCGGGGAGTCCTACGAGCAGTACTTC. Protein: CASGESYEQYF. Variable domain in full (rest from reference TRBV5-1 and TRBJ2-7): KAGVTQTPRYLIKTRGQQVTLSCSPISGHRSVSWYQQTPGQGLQFLFEYFSETQRNKGNFPGRFSGRQFSNSRSEMNVSTLELGDSALYLCASGESYEQYFGPGTRLTVT.

V gene TRBV28 combines with J gene TRBJ1-2; D gene unclear. Trimming pared 2 bases from V and 3 bases from J, leaving 13 bases between. Germline V CDR1 and CDR2: MDHEN, SYDVKM. There are 15 residues in the CDR3. The CDR3 DNA reads as TGTGCCAGCAGTTTAGGTGCACAGTTCGACTATGGCTACACCTTC. It encodes CASSLGAQFDYGYTF.

The sample holds a few counts of this clone. J is TRBJ1-1 and V is TRBV10-3, with D hard to call. This CDR3 spans 14 amino acids. CDR1 and CDR2 from the germline V gene are ENHRY and SYGVKD. Trimming stripped 5 bases from V and 3 bases from J, with 13 bases between. The CDR3 DNA follows: TGTGCCATCAGTCCGGAGGGAATGCACACTGAAGCTTTCTTT. Its protein is CAISPEGMHTEAFF.

The chain has TRBV9 and TRBJ1-3, with no clear D. The CDR3 totals 16 residues. Germline CDR1 is SGDLS and CDR2 is YYNGEE. Between the trimmed V and J ends, which lost 0 bases and 4 bases, there was a span of 14 bases. Here the CDR3 reads CASSVEGGSGGNTIYF. The CDR3 DNA is TGTGCCAGCAGCGTAGAGGGTGGAAGTGGCGGAAACACCATATATTTT.

The chain joins TRBV7-2 to TRBJ1-4, with 8 nucleotides matching TRBD1. V shed 0 bases and J 8 bases; nucleotides not matched to a gene: 5. Germline V gene lookup returns CDR1 SGHTA and CDR2 FQGNSA. This CDR3 spans 15 amino acids. The CDR3 loop is CASSLARAGGEKLFF. In DNA, the CDR3 is TGTGCCAGCAGCTTAGCCCGAGCAGGGGGCGAAAAACTGTTTTTT.

This clone was picked up one time. V usage is TRBV4-1 and J usage is TRBJ2-2, with 9 bases identical to TRBD1. The V gene's germline CDR1 is MGHRA and CDR2 YSYEKL. The length of the CDR3 is 16 residues. V lost 4 bases and J lost 4; bases outside the gene matches: 7. As DNA, the CDR3 is TGCGCCAGCAGCCTCACGGGACAGGGTGTCACCGGGGAGCTGTTTTTT. Amino acid sequence: CASSLTGQGVTGELFF.

The chain combines TRBV29-1 with TRBJ1-2; no reliable D call. The ends were cut back, 4 bases at V and 4 bases at J, with 16 bases in the middle. The length of the CDR3 is 14 residues. Germline CDR1 is SQVTM and CDR2 is ANQGSEA. CDR3 amino acids: CSVAFGLGSYGYTF. The CDR3 DNA is TGCAGCGTTGCTTTCGGTCTGGGAAGCTATGGCTACACCTTC.

The chain couples TRBV3-1 (or the pseudogene TRBV3-2) to TRBJ1-3; D uncertain. CDR1 is LGHDT, CDR2 YNNKEL, per germline (reference sequence). The CDR3 runs 16 residues. The V end was cut by 4 bases, the J end by 5 bases, with 18 bases between. This CDR3 reads CASSLTPRASRNTIYF. The DNA of the CDR3 is TGTGCCAGCAGCCTTACTCCCCGGGCCTCGCGAAACACCATATATTTT.

This chain uses TRBV30 with TRBJ1-1; D unclear. V lost 1 base and J lost 1, with 10 bases in between. Germline-derived CDR1 and CDR2 are GTSNPN and SVGIG (reference sequence). This CDR3 contains 14 residues. The CDR3 protein is CAWSALWANTEAFF. The CDR3 bases are TGTGCCTGGAGTGCCCTTTGGGCGAACACTGAAGCTTTCTTT.

This sequence joins TRBV7-9 and TRBJ2-7; no firm D call. The CDR3 is 13 residues long. CDR1 and CDR2 (germline): SEHNR, FQNEAQ (reference sequence). Trimming pared 5 bases from V and 2 bases from J, leaving 10 bases between. The CDR3 loop is CASSTDNAYEQYF. The CDR3 DNA follows: TGTGCCAGCAGCACAGATAACGCCTACGAGCAGTACTTC.

The gene calls are TRBV30 and TRBJ1-5; 7 nucleotides line up with TRBD1. This CDR3 comprises 17 residues. CDR1 GTSNPN and CDR2 SVGIG come from the germline V gene (reference sequence). V trimming: 0 bases; J trimming: 5 bases; junction bases outside the gene matches: 13. Written as DNA, the CDR3 is TGTGCCTGGAGTGTTGTGGACAGGAGATATCTGGATCAGCCCCAGCATTTT. Residues: CAWSVVDRRYLDQPQHF.

In this sample, this clone turned up once. The V call is TRBV6-1, the J call TRBJ1-1; D is unclear. There are 13 residues in the CDR3. V was shortened by 5 bases and J by 3 bases, with 10 bases between the two germline ends. Germline V gene data show CDR1 as MNHNS and CDR2 as SASEGT. The CDR3 bases are TGTGCCAGCAGTTTAAACCTGGACACTGAAGCTTTCTTT. Translating gives CASSLNLDTEAFF.